The table lists the clone carrying this TCR beta chain with many counts. V was cut by 7 bases and J by 5 bases, with 11 bases left in between. CDR1 is MDHEN, CDR2 SYDVKM, per germline. The CDR3 is 12 residues long. This specimen comes from a study of T cells in Graves' hyperthyroidism and ophthalmopathy. Amplification yielded TCR beta CDR3 regions, with RNA transcripts as the source. RT-PCR in the first round (using the HTBI primer set) targeted the TCR CDR3. TCRdb used MiXCR to reprocess the multiplex PCR reads, holding one entry per CDR3 protein. This table holds about 200,000 distinct CDR3 sequences, 15% to 20% found once.

The chain recombines TRBV28 with TRBJ1-1; possibly TRBD1 for D (5 bases). The receptor was isolated from a man aged 50 to 60 with Graves' hyperthyroidism. Sequenced sample: blood. The CDR3, as DNA: TGTGCCAGCACCCAGGGTTTGACTGAAGCTTTCTTT. The encoded protein is CASTQGLTEAFF. Full variable domain (missing parts from reference TRBV28 and TRBJ1-1): DVKVTQSSRYLVKRTGEKVFLECVQDMDHENMFWYRQDPGLGLRLIYFSYDVKMKEKGDIPEGYSVSREKKERFSLILESASTNQTSMYLCASTQGLTEAFFGQGTRLTVV.